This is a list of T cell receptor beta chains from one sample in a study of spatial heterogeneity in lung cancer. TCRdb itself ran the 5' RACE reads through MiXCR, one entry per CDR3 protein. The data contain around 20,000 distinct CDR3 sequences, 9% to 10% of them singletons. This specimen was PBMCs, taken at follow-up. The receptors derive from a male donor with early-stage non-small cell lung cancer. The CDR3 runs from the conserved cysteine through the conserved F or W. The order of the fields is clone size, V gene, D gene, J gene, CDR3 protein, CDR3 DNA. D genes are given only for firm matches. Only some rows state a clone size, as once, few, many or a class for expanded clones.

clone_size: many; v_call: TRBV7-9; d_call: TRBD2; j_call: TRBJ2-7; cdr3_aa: CASSWGLAAYEQYF; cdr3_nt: TGTGCCAGCAGCTGGGGACTAGCGGCCTACGAGCAGTACTTC
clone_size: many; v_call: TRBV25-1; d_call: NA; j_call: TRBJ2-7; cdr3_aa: CASSSRARRTYEQYF; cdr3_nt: TGTGCCAGCAGTTCGCGGGCGCGTAGAACCTACGAGCAGTACTTC
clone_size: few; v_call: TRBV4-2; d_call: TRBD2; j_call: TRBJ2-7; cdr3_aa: CASSLLAGESYEQYF; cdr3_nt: TGTGCCAGCAGCCTTCTAGCGGGAGAAAGCTACGAGCAGTACTTC
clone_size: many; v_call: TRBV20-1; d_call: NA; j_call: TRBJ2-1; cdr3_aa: CSAAPASSYNEQFF; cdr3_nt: TGCAGTGCAGCCCCGGCTAGTTCCTACAATGAGCAGTTCTTC
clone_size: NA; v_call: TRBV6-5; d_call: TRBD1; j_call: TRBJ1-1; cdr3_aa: CASSKGQDEAFF; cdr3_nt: TGTGCCAGCAGTAAGGGACAGGATGAAGCTTTCTTT
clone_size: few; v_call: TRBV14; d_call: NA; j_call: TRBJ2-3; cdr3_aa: CASSQDRYVTDTQYF; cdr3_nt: TGTGCCAGCAGCCAAGATCGGTACGTCACAGATACGCAGTATTTT
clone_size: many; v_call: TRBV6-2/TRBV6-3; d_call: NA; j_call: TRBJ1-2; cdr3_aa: CAAHRLNYGYTF; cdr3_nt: TGTGCAGCTCATCGGCTTAACTATGGCTACACCTTC
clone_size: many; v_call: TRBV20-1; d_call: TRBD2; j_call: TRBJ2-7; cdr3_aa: CSARGTSGRGYEQYF; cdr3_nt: TGCAGTGCTAGGGGGACTAGCGGGAGAGGATACGAGCAGTACTTC
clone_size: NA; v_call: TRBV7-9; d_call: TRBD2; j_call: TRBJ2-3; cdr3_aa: CASSLMQAGSTDTQYF; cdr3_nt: TGTGCCAGCAGCTTGATGCAAGCGGGAAGCACAGATACGCAGTATTTT
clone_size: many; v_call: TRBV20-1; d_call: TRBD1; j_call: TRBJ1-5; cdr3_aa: CSAREGAGGSQPQHF; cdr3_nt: TGCAGTGCTAGAGAGGGGGCAGGGGGCAGTCAGCCCCAGCATTTT
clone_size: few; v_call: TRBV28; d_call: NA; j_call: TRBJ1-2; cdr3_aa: CASSSGTFGYTF; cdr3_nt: TGTGCCAGCAGTTCCGGGACGTTTGGCTACACCTTC
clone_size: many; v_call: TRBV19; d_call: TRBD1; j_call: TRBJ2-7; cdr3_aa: CASSAQGGQGAYEQYF; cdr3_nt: TGTGCCAGTAGTGCCCAGGGGGGACAGGGAGCCTACGAGCAGTACTTC
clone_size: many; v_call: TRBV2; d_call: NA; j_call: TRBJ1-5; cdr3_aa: CASSADSNQPQHF; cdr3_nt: TGTGCCAGCAGTGCTGATAGCAATCAGCCCCAGCATTTT
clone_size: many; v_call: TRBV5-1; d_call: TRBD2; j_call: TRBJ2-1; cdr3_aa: CASSVSGNSYNEQFF; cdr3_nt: TGCGCCAGCAGCGTTAGCGGGAATTCCTACAATGAGCAGTTCTTC
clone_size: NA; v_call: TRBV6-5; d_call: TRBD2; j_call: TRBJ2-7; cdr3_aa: CASSYSSPGLAGRDEQYF; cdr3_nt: TGTGCCAGCAGTTACTCCAGCCCGGGACTAGCGGGAAGGGACGAGCAGTACTTC
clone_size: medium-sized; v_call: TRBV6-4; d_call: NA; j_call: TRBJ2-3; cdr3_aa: CASSDAAAGHTDTQYF; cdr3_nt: TGTGCCAGCAGTGACGCGGCGGCGGGACACACAGATACGCAGTATTTT
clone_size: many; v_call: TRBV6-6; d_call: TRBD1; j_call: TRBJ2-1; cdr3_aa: CASGTGPYNEQFF; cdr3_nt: TGTGCCAGCGGGACAGGGCCTTACAATGAGCAGTTCTTC
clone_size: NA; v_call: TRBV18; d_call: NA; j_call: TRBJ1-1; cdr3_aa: CASSPPASVMNTEAFF; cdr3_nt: TGTGCCAGCTCACCCCCCGCTTCAGTGATGAACACTGAAGCTTTCTTT
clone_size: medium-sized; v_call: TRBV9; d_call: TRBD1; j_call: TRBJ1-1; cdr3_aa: CASSVADRGYGLGEAFF; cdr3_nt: TGTGCCAGCAGCGTAGCTGACAGGGGGTATGGTTTAGGTGAAGCTTTCTTT
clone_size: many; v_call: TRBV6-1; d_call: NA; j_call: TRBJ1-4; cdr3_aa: CASRDHAELNEKLFF; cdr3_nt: TGTGCCAGCAGAGATCACGCAGAACTTAATGAAAAACTGTTTTTT
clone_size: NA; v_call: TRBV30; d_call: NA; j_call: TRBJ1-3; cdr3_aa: CAWAPWGSSGNTIYF; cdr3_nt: TGTGCCTGGGCCCCCTGGGGGAGCTCTGGAAACACCATATATTTT
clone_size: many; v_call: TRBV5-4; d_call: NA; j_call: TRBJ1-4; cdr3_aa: CASSNGAYEKLFF; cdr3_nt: TGTGCCAGCAGTAACGGGGCGTATGAAAAACTGTTTTTT
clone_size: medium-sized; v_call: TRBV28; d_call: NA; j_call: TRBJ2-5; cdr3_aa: CASQAGYQETQYF; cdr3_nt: TGTGCCAGTCAGGCCGGGTATCAAGAGACCCAGTACTTC
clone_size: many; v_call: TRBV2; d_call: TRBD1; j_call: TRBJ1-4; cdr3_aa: CASEGQGDEKLFF; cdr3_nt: TGTGCCAGCGAGGGACAGGGGGATGAAAAACTGTTTTTT
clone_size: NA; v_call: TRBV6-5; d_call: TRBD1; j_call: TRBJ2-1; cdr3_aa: CASTPQTGALYNEQFF; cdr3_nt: TGTGCCAGCACCCCACAGACAGGGGCCCTTTACAATGAGCAGTTCTTC
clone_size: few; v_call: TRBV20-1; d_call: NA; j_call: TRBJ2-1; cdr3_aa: CSARPFRGAAYNEQFF; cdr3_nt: TGCAGTGCAAGGCCGTTTAGGGGGGCCGCCTACAATGAGCAGTTCTTC
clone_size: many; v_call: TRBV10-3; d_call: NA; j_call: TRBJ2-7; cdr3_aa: CAIRTGESYEQYF; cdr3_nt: TGTGCCATCAGGACAGGAGAATCCTACGAGCAGTACTTC
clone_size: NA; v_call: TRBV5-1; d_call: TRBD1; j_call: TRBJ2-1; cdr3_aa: CASSLGRGRYNEQFF; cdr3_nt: TGCGCCAGCAGCTTGGGCAGGGGGCGGTACAATGAGCAGTTCTTC
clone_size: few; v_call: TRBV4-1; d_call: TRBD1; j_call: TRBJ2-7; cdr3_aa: CASSHPPGQVYEQYF; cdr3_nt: TGCGCCAGCAGCCATCCCCCGGGACAGGTGTACGAGCAGTACTTC
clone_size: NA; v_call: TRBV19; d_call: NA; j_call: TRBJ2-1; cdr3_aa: CASSIFRGALNEQFF; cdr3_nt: TGTGCCAGTAGTATATTTAGGGGGGCCCTCAATGAGCAGTTCTTC
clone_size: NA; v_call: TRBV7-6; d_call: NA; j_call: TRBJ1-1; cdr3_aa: CASSLAIQGPEAFF; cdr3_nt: TGTGCCAGCAGCTTAGCGATACAGGGTCCTGAAGCTTTCTTT
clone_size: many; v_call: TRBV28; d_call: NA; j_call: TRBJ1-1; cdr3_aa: CASTVGGARTEAFF; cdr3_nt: TGTGCCAGCACCGTAGGGGGGGCTCGGACTGAAGCTTTCTTT
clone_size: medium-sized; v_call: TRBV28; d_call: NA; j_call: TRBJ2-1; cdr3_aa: CASTAGSSYNEQFF; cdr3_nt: TGTGCCAGCACCGCGGGGAGCTCCTACAATGAGCAGTTCTTC
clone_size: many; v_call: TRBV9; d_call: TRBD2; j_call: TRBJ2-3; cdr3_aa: CASSESGRATDTQYF; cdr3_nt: TGTGCCAGCAGCGAAAGTGGGAGGGCCACAGATACGCAGTATTTT
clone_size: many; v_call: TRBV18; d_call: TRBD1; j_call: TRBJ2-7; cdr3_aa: CASSPRGGQYEQYF; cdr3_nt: TGTGCCAGCTCACCACGAGGGGGCCAGTACGAGCAGTACTTC
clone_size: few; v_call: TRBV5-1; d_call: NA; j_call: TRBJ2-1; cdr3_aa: CASSLGGQPYNEQFF; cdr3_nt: TGCGCCAGCAGCTTGGGGGGTCAACCCTACAATGAGCAGTTCTTC
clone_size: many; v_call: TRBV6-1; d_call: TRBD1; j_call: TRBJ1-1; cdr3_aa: CASSLGQGSAFF; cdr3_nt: TGTGCCAGCAGTCTGGGACAGGGGTCAGCTTTCTTT
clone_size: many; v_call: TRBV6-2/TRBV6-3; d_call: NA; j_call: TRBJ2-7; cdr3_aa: CASSSTLEEQYF; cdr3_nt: TGTGCCAGCAGTTCCACCTTAGAAGAGCAGTACTTC
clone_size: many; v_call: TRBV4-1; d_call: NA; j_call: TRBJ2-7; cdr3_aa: CASSRTYTGSSYEQYF; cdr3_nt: TGCGCCAGCAGCCGCACTTATACAGGGAGCTCCTACGAGCAGTACTTC
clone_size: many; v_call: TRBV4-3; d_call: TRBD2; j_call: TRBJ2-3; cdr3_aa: CASSQEPSPGLAGMSTQYF; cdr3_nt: TGCGCCAGCAGCCAAGAGCCGTCGCCGGGACTAGCGGGGATGAGTACGCAGTATTTT
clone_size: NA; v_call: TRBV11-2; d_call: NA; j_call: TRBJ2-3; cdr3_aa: CASSLDGATTDTQYF; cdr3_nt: TGTGCCAGCAGCTTAGATGGGGCAACCACAGATACGCAGTATTTT